This T cell receptor beta chain was identified in a study of blood T cell repertoires in COVID-19. Generated by immunoSEQ multiplex PCR, the TCRdb table keeps only in-frame clones and is missing some. The repertoire holds 120,000 or so clones, with 70% to 90% as singletons. Trimming cost V 7 bases and J 3 bases; bases outside gene matches: 7. CDR1 and CDR2 (germline): SQVTM, ANQGSEA. The CDR3 contains 14 residues. This chain links TRBV29-1 with TRBJ2-1, with 9 positions matching TRBD2. This receptor was obtained from an elderly woman with acute or convalescent COVID-19. Sample: peripheral blood. The CDR3 DNA is TGCAGCGGAATGCGGGGGGGATTCTACAATGAGCAGTTCTTC. Its translation is CSGMRGGFYNEQFF.